The rows below give T cell receptor beta chains drawn from one sample of a study of blood T cell repertoires in COVID-19. Sequencing was performed with immunoSEQ multiplex PCR; in TCRdb, only in-frame clones are kept and a portion is missing. The sample comprises 150,000 or so clones, roughly nine tenths of which are singletons, and roughly 3.9% rests with the top ten. Sequenced material: PBMCs or T cells enriched from blood (not recorded which). These receptors were obtained from a woman aged 40 to 49 who had been exposed to COVID-19. Both conserved end residues are part of each CDR3. Fields, in order: V gene, D gene, J gene, clone size, CDR3 protein, CDR3 DNA. D genes are given only for firm matches. The listing skips clone size in some rows; elsewhere it reads once, few, many or a size class.

TRBV2	-	TRBJ1-3	many	CASTRTGNTIYF	TGTGCCAGCACCCGAACAGGAAACACCATATATTTT
TRBV12-3/TRBV12-4	-	TRBJ2-7	-	CASSLVIAYEQYF	TGTGCCAGCAGTTTAGTTATAGCCTACGAGCAGTACTTC
TRBV11-3	-	TRBJ2-1	-	CASSLEPGIYNEQFF	TGTGCCAGCAGCTTAGAGCCAGGAATTTACAATGAGCAGTTCTTC
TRBV9	-	TRBJ1-3	-	CASSTPGFSGNTIYF	TGTGCCAGCTCTACGCCGGGATTCTCTGGAAACACCATATATTTT
TRBV2	TRBD1	TRBJ1-5	-	CASSVGQGGQPQHF	TGTGCCAGCAGTGTCGGACAGGGAGGTCAGCCCCAGCATTTT
TRBV28	TRBD1	TRBJ1-4	-	CASSSFTGTGSSVFF	TGTGCCAGCAGTTCATTCACCGGGACAGGGTCTTCTGTGTTTTTT
TRBV6-2/TRBV6-3	TRBD1	TRBJ2-2	-	CASSYSGRQGNTGELFF	TGTGCCAGCAGTTACTCGGGTCGACAGGGGAACACCGGGGAGCTGTTTTTT
TRBV7-8	TRBD2	TRBJ2-2	-	CASSLLGTSGLNTGELFF	TGTGCCAGCAGCTTACTAGGGACTAGCGGGTTGAACACCGGGGAGCTGTTTTTT
TRBV28	-	TRBJ2-7	-	CASRKQGGEQYF	TGTGCCAGCAGGAAGCAGGGAGGCGAGCAGTACTTC
TRBV19	-	TRBJ2-1	-	CASSIAWRDSYNEQFF	TGTGCCAGTAGTATAGCTTGGAGGGACTCCTACAATGAGCAGTTCTTC
TRBV6-4	TRBD1	TRBJ2-6	many	CASSDSSGQGTNVLTF	TGTGCCAGCAGTGACTCGAGCGGACAGGGGACCAACGTCCTGACTTTC
TRBV25-1	TRBD2	TRBJ2-2	-	CASSHSGTRGTGELFF	TGTGCCAGCAGCCATTCCGGGACTAGGGGGACCGGGGAGCTGTTTTTT
TRBV5-1	TRBD1	TRBJ2-5	-	CASGEQGARETQYF	TGCGCCAGCGGAGAACAGGGGGCCCGGGAGACCCAGTACTTC
TRBV25-1	TRBD1	TRBJ1-6	few	CASSEVGQGKGSPLHF	TGTGCCAGCAGTGAAGTGGGACAGGGGAAGGGTTCACCCCTCCACTTT
TRBV11-2	-	TRBJ2-2	-	CASSFGQLDAGELFF	TGTGCCAGCAGCTTCGGACAGTTAGACGCCGGGGAGCTGTTTTTT
TRBV7-8	-	TRBJ1-3	few	CASSPEASSSGNTIYF	TGTGCCAGCAGCCCTGAGGCCTCAAGCTCTGGAAACACCATATATTTT
TRBV7-9	-	TRBJ1-2	-	CASSLARGNGYTF	TGTGCCAGCAGCTTAGCGCGGGGAAATGGCTACACCTTC
TRBV19	-	TRBJ2-3	-	CASSPKTDTQYF	TGTGCCAGTAGTCCTAAGACAGATACGCAGTATTTT
TRBV24-1	-	TRBJ2-3	-	CATSDSSDTQYF	TGTGCCACCAGTGATTCTTCAGATACGCAGTATTTT
TRBV4-3	-	TRBJ1-4	-	CASSQAGGREKLFF	TGCGCCAGCAGCCAAGCGGGAGGGCGAGAAAAACTGTTTTTT
TRBV5-1	-	TRBJ2-6	-	CASSSSTGLAGANVLTF	TGCGCCAGCAGCTCATCCACAGGTTTAGCTGGGGCCAACGTCCTGACTTTC
TRBV28	TRBD1	TRBJ2-7	-	CASSYRGSYEQYF	TGTGCCAGCAGTTACAGGGGCTCCTACGAGCAGTACTTC
TRBV25-1	-	TRBJ2-2	once	CASSEPRGNTGELFF	TGTGCCAGCAGTGAACCCCGGGGGAACACCGGGGAGCTGTTTTTT
TRBV12-3/TRBV12-4	TRBD1	TRBJ1-5	once	CASSLGQDTPQHF	TGTGCCAGCAGTTTGGGACAGGACACTCCCCAGCATTTT
TRBV7-2	-	TRBJ1-2	-	CASRVGWQGHYGYTF	TGTGCCAGCAGAGTAGGGTGGCAGGGTCACTATGGCTACACCTTC
TRBV25-1	TRBD1	TRBJ1-1	-	CASSVQGADPGGAFF	TGTGCCAGCAGTGTGCAGGGGGCGGATCCCGGGGGAGCTTTCTTT
TRBV28	TRBD1	TRBJ2-7	-	CASSLGAGGFYEQYF	TGTGCCAGCAGTTTAGGTGCAGGGGGATTCTACGAGCAGTACTTC
TRBV6-5	TRBD2	TRBJ2-1	-	CASSYRRGGRNEQFF	TGTGCCAGCAGTTACCGGCGGGGGGGTCGCAATGAGCAGTTCTTC
TRBV7-8	-	TRBJ1-1	-	CASSLALRTGGVYTEAFF	TGTGCCAGCAGCTTAGCGCTAAGGACGGGCGGGGTATACACTGAAGCTTTCTTT
TRBV4-1	TRBD1	TRBJ2-7	-	CASSHGQGYEQYF	TGCGCCAGCAGCCACGGACAGGGTTACGAGCAGTACTTC
TRBV7-8	TRBD1	TRBJ1-2	-	CASSGRDRTSYTF	TGTGCCAGCAGCGGCCGGGACAGGACGAGCTACACCTTC
TRBV27	-	TRBJ1-5	-	CASSLLHAEPQHF	TGTGCCAGCAGTTTATTACATGCTGAGCCCCAGCATTTT
TRBV5-1	-	TRBJ1-2	-	CASSLDGLGYTF	TGCGCCAGCAGCTTGGACGGTTTGGGCTACACCTTC
TRBV18	TRBD1	TRBJ2-7	-	CASSAYDRGDEQYF	TGTGCCAGCTCTGCCTATGACAGGGGTGACGAGCAGTACTTC
TRBV29-1	TRBD2	TRBJ2-7	-	CSVESSGRPYEQYF	TGCAGCGTTGAGTCTAGCGGGAGACCCTACGAGCAGTACTTC
TRBV19	TRBD1	TRBJ1-2	-	CASSQGTGGMKDYGYTF	TGTGCCAGTAGCCAAGGGACAGGGGGCATGAAGGACTATGGCTACACCTTC
TRBV28	-	TRBJ2-7	-	CAGRREQYF	TGTGCCGGTCGGAGGGAGCAGTACTTC
TRBV9	TRBD2	TRBJ2-7	-	CASSLLGGNSYEQYF	TGTGCCAGCAGCCTACTGGGAGGGAACTCCTACGAGCAGTACTTC
TRBV3-1/TRBV3-2	TRBD2	TRBJ2-5	-	CASSPPGLAGFKTQYF	TGTGCCAGCAGCCCTCCGGGACTAGCGGGGTTTAAGACCCAGTACTTC
TRBV6-5	-	TRBJ2-4	once	CASSYGQLSVIQYF	TGTGCCAGCAGTTACGGACAGCTGAGTGTCATTCAGTACTTC
TRBV30	-	TRBJ1-1	-	CAWCSGDPEAFF	TGTGCCTGGTGTAGTGGAGACCCTGAAGCTTTCTTT
TRBV5-1	TRBD1	TRBJ2-7	-	CASSLAQGASYEQYF	TGCGCCAGCAGCTTAGCACAGGGGGCGTCTTACGAGCAGTACTTC
TRBV3-1/TRBV3-2	-	TRBJ1-5	-	CASSQDNRGNQPQHF	TGTGCCAGCAGCCAAGATAACAGGGGCAATCAGCCCCAGCATTTT
TRBV7-8	-	TRBJ1-3	-	CASSLRGFTGNTIYF	TGTGCCAGCAGCTTACGGGGGTTCACTGGAAACACCATATATTTT
TRBV5-6	-	TRBJ2-7	once	CASSLGYGTRTHEQYF	TGTGCCAGCAGCTTGGGGTACGGGACAAGGACCCACGAGCAGTACTTC
TRBV10-3	TRBD2	TRBJ2-5	-	CAISEAGTSVGTQYF	TGTGCCATCAGTGAGGCCGGGACTAGCGTCGGGACCCAGTACTTC
TRBV5-1	-	TRBJ2-7	-	CASSNNIRDTPYEQYF	TGCGCCAGCAGCAACAACATCCGGGACACACCCTACGAGCAGTACTTC
TRBV29-1	TRBD1	TRBJ1-2	-	CSVVGTAEYGYTF	TGCAGCGTTGTTGGGACAGCGGAGTATGGCTACACCTTC